This TCR beta chain originates from a study of blood T cell repertoires in COVID-19. Study-level background: Sites across the United States, Italy and Spain contributed samples from acute and convalescent COVID-19. T cells, B-cell-depleted T cells, or PBMCs supplied cDNA or gDNA.

V lost 4 bases to trimming and J lost 0 bases, with 13 bases between them. From germline, CDR1 is SGDLS and CDR2 YYNGEE. The length of the CDR3 is 15 residues. As handled by the study authors: The assay estimated nucleated cells by amplifying reference gene primers. Only in-frame clones appear in the TCRdb table, and some are missing; sequencing was by immunoSEQ multiplex PCR. V, J and clone size are taken as reported in that table, and D and trimming were inferred from the DNA itself. The sample carries some 200,000 clones, around 84% recorded once. The chain is built from TRBV9 and TRBJ1-1, with D possibly matching TRBD1 (6 bases). This sequence was found in a woman of 80 years or more with active or convalescent COVID-19. Sequenced: peripheral blood. CDR3 in amino acids: CASSTRTDLNTEAFF. The CDR3 DNA reads TGTGCCAGCAGCACAAGGACAGATTTGAACACTGAAGCTTTCTTT.